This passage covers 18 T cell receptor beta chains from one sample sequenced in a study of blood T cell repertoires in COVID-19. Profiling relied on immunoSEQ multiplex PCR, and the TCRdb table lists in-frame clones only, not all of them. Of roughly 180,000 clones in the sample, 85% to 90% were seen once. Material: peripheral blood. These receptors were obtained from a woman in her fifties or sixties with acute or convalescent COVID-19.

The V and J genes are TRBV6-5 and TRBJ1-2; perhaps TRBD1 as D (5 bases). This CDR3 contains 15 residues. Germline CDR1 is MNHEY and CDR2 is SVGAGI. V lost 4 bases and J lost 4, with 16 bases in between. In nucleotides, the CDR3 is TGTGCCAGCAGTTTACAACCGGGACTGGCCTATGGCTACACCTTC. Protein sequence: CASSLQPGLAYGYTF.

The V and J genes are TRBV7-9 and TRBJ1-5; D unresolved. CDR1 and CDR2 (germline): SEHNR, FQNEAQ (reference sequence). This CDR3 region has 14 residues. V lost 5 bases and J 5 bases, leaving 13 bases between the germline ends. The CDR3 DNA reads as TGTGCCAGCAGCCTTCTCTCGGCGGATCAGCCCCAGCATTTT. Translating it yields CASSLLSADQPQHF.

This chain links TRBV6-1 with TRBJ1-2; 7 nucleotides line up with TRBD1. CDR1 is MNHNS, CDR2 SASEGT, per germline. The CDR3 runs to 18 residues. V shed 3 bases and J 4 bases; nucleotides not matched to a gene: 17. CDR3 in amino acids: CASSDPKLRQAGGYGYTF. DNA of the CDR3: TGTGCCAGCAGTGACCCGAAGCTAAGACAGGCAGGGGGCTATGGCTACACCTTC.

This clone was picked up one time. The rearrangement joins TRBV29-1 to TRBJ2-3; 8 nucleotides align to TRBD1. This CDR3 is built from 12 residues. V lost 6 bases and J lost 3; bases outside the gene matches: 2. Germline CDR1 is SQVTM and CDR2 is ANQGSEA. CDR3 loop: CSVGDRTDTQYF. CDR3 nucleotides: TGCAGCGTGGGGGACAGGACAGATACGCAGTATTTT.

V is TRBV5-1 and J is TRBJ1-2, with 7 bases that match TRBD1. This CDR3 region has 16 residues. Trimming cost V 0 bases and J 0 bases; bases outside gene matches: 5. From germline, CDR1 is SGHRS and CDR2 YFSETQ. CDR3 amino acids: CASSLGQGSPNYGYTF. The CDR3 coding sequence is TGCGCCAGCAGCTTGGGACAGGGCTCCCCTAACTATGGCTACACCTTC.

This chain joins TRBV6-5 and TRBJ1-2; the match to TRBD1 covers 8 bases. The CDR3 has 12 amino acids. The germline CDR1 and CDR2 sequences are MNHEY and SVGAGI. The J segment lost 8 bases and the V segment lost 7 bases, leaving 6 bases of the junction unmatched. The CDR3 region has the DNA TGTGCCAGCACGGACAGGGTAGACGGCTACACCTTC. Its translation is CASTDRVDGYTF.

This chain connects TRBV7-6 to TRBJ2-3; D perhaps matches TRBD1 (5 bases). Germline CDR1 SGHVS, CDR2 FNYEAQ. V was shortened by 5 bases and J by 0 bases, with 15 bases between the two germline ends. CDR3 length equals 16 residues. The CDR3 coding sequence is TGTGCCAGCAGCGACAGAAGAGGATATAGCACAGATACGCAGTATTTT. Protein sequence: CASSDRRGYSTDTQYF.

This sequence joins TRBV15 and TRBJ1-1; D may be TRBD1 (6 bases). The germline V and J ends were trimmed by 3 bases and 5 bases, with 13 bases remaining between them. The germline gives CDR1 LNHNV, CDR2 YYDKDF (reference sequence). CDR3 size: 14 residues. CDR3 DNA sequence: TGTGCCACCAGCAGGCAGCAGGGGATGACTGAAGCTTTCTTT. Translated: CATSRQQGMTEAFF.

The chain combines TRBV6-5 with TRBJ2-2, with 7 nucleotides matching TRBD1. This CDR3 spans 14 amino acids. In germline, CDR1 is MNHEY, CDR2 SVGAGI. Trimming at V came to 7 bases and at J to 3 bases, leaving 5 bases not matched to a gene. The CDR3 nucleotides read TGTGCCAGCACCAGGGGACAGTACACCGGGGAGCTGTTTTTT. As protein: CASTRGQYTGELFF.

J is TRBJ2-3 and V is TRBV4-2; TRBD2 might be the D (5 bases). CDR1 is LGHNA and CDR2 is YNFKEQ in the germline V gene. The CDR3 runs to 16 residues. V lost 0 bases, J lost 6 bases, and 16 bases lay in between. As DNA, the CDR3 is TGTGCCAGCAGCCAAGAGGGAGTCGGGGAGAGGGATACGCAGTATTTT. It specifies CASSQEGVGERDTQYF.

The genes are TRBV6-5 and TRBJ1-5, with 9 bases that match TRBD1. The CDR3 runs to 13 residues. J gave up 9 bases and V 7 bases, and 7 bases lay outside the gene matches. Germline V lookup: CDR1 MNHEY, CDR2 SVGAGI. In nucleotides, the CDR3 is TGTGCCAGCATGGGACAGGGTTCGGGGCCCCAGCATTTT. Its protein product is CASMGQGSGPQHF.

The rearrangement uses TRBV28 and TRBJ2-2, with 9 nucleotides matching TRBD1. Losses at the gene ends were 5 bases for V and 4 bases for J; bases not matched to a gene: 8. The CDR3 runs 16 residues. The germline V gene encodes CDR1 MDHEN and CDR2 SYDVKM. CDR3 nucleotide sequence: TGTGCCAGCAGTCTACTCCCGGGACAGGGCACCGGGGAGCTGTTTTTT. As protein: CASSLLPGQGTGELFF.

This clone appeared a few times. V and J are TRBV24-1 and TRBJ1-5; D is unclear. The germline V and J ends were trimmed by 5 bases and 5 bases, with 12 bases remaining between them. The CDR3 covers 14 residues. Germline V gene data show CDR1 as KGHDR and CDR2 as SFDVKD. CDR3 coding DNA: TGTGCCACCAGTGGGTCAGCGCGAGATCAGCCCCAGCATTTT. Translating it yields CATSGSARDQPQHF.

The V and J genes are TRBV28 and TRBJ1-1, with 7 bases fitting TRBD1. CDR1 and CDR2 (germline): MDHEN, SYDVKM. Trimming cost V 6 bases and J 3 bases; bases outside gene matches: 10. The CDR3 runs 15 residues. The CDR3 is CASSPDAGGDTEAFF. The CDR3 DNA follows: TGTGCCAGCAGCCCCGACGCAGGGGGAGACACTGAAGCTTTCTTT.

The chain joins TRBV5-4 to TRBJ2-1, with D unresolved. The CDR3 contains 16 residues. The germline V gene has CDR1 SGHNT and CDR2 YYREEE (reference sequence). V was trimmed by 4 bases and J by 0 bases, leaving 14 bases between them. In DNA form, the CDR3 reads TGTGCCAGCAGCCCCAAACTCGGTAGCTCCTACAATGAGCAGTTCTTC. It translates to CASSPKLGSSYNEQFF. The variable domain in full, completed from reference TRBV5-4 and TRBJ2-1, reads ETGVTQSPTHLIKTRGQQVTLRCSSQSGHNTVSWYQQALGQGPQFIFQYYREEENGRGNFPPRFSGLQFPNYSSELNVNALELDDSALYLCASSPKLGSSYNEQFFGPGTRLTVL.

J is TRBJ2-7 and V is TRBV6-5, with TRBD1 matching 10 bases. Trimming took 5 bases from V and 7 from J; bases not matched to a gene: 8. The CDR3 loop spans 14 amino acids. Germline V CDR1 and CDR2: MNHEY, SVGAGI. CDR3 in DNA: TGTGCCAGCAGTAATCCGGGACAGGGGAGGGAGCAGTACTTC. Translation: CASSNPGQGREQYF.

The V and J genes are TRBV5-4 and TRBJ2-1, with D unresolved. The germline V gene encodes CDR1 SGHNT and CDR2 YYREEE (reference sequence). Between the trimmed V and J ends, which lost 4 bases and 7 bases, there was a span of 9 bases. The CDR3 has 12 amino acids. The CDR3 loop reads CASSLGRNEQFF. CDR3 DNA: TGTGCCAGCAGCCTTGGCAGGAATGAGCAGTTCTTC.

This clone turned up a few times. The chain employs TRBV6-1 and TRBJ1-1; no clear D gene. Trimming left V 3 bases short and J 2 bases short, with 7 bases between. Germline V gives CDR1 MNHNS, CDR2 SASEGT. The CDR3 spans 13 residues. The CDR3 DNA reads TGTGCCAGCAGTGAGTCAGTCAACACTGAAGCTTTCTTT. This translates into CASSESVNTEAFF.